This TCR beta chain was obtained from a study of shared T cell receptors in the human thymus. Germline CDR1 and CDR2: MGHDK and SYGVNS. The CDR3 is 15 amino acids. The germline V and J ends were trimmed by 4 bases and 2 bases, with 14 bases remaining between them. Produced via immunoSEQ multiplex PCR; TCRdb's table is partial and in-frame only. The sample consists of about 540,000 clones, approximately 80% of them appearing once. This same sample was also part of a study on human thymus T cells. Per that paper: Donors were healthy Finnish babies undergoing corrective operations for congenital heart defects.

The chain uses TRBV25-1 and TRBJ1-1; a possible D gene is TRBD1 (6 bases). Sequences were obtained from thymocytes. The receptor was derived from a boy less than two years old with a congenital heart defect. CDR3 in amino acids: CASSGPDRSNTEAFF. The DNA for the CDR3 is TGTGCCAGCAGTGGCCCGGACAGATCTAACACTGAAGCTTTCTTT.